The clone carrying this T cell receptor (beta chain) was found once. Its antigen is undetermined. The CDR3 has 15 residues. Deletions cut 4 bases from V and 0 bases from J, with 11 bases between. CDR1 and CDR2 (germline): SGHNT, YYREEE (reference sequence). The data originate from a study of fetal regulatory T cell absence and autoimmunity. Overall study findings and caveats: Cord blood and pancreas showed broadly similar TRB gene family usage. Oligoclonal TCR enrichment in pancreas over cord blood reached over 100-fold for some clones.

The assay was immunoSEQ multiplex PCR, and TCRdb's table has in-frame clones only and misses some. Among about 95,000 clones listed, approximately 75% were seen once. This TCR was recovered from a male donor with IPEX syndrome. This chain joins TRBV5-4 and TRBJ2-1; D is uncertain. The sample was pancreas tissue. DNA for the CDR3: TGTGCCAGCAGCCCCCCTCTGGGCTCCTACAATGAGCAGTTCTTC. This codes for CASSPPLGSYNEQFF.